This record concerns one T cell receptor beta chain sequence. The data originate from a study of blood T cell repertoires in COVID-19. At the level of the study: Sites in the United States, Italy and Spain provided acute and convalescent COVID-19 samples. Nucleic acid was either cDNA or gDNA, and it came from T cells, B-cell-depleted T cells, or PBMCs.

Methods used by the authors: Reference gene primer amplification in the assay estimated nucleated cell counts. Profiling relied on immunoSEQ multiplex PCR, and the TCRdb table lists in-frame clones only, not all of them. That table gives V, J and clone size, and the DNA gave D and trimming. The repertoire includes tens of thousands of clones, around 92% of them detected once, and about 6.3% sits in the top ten. The CDR3 loop spans 13 amino acids. Trimming removed 5 bases at V and 5 bases at J, with 12 bases between. Germline loops: CDR1 SNHLY, CDR2 FYNNEI. This sequence originates from a man between 50 and 59 years old with active COVID-19. The chain couples TRBV2 to TRBJ2-5; D is perhaps TRBD1 (6 bases). Sequenced sample: peripheral blood. This CDR3 is CASSSGQSETQYF. The CDR3 nucleotides are TGTGCCAGCAGTTCGGGACAATCCGAGACCCAGTACTTC.